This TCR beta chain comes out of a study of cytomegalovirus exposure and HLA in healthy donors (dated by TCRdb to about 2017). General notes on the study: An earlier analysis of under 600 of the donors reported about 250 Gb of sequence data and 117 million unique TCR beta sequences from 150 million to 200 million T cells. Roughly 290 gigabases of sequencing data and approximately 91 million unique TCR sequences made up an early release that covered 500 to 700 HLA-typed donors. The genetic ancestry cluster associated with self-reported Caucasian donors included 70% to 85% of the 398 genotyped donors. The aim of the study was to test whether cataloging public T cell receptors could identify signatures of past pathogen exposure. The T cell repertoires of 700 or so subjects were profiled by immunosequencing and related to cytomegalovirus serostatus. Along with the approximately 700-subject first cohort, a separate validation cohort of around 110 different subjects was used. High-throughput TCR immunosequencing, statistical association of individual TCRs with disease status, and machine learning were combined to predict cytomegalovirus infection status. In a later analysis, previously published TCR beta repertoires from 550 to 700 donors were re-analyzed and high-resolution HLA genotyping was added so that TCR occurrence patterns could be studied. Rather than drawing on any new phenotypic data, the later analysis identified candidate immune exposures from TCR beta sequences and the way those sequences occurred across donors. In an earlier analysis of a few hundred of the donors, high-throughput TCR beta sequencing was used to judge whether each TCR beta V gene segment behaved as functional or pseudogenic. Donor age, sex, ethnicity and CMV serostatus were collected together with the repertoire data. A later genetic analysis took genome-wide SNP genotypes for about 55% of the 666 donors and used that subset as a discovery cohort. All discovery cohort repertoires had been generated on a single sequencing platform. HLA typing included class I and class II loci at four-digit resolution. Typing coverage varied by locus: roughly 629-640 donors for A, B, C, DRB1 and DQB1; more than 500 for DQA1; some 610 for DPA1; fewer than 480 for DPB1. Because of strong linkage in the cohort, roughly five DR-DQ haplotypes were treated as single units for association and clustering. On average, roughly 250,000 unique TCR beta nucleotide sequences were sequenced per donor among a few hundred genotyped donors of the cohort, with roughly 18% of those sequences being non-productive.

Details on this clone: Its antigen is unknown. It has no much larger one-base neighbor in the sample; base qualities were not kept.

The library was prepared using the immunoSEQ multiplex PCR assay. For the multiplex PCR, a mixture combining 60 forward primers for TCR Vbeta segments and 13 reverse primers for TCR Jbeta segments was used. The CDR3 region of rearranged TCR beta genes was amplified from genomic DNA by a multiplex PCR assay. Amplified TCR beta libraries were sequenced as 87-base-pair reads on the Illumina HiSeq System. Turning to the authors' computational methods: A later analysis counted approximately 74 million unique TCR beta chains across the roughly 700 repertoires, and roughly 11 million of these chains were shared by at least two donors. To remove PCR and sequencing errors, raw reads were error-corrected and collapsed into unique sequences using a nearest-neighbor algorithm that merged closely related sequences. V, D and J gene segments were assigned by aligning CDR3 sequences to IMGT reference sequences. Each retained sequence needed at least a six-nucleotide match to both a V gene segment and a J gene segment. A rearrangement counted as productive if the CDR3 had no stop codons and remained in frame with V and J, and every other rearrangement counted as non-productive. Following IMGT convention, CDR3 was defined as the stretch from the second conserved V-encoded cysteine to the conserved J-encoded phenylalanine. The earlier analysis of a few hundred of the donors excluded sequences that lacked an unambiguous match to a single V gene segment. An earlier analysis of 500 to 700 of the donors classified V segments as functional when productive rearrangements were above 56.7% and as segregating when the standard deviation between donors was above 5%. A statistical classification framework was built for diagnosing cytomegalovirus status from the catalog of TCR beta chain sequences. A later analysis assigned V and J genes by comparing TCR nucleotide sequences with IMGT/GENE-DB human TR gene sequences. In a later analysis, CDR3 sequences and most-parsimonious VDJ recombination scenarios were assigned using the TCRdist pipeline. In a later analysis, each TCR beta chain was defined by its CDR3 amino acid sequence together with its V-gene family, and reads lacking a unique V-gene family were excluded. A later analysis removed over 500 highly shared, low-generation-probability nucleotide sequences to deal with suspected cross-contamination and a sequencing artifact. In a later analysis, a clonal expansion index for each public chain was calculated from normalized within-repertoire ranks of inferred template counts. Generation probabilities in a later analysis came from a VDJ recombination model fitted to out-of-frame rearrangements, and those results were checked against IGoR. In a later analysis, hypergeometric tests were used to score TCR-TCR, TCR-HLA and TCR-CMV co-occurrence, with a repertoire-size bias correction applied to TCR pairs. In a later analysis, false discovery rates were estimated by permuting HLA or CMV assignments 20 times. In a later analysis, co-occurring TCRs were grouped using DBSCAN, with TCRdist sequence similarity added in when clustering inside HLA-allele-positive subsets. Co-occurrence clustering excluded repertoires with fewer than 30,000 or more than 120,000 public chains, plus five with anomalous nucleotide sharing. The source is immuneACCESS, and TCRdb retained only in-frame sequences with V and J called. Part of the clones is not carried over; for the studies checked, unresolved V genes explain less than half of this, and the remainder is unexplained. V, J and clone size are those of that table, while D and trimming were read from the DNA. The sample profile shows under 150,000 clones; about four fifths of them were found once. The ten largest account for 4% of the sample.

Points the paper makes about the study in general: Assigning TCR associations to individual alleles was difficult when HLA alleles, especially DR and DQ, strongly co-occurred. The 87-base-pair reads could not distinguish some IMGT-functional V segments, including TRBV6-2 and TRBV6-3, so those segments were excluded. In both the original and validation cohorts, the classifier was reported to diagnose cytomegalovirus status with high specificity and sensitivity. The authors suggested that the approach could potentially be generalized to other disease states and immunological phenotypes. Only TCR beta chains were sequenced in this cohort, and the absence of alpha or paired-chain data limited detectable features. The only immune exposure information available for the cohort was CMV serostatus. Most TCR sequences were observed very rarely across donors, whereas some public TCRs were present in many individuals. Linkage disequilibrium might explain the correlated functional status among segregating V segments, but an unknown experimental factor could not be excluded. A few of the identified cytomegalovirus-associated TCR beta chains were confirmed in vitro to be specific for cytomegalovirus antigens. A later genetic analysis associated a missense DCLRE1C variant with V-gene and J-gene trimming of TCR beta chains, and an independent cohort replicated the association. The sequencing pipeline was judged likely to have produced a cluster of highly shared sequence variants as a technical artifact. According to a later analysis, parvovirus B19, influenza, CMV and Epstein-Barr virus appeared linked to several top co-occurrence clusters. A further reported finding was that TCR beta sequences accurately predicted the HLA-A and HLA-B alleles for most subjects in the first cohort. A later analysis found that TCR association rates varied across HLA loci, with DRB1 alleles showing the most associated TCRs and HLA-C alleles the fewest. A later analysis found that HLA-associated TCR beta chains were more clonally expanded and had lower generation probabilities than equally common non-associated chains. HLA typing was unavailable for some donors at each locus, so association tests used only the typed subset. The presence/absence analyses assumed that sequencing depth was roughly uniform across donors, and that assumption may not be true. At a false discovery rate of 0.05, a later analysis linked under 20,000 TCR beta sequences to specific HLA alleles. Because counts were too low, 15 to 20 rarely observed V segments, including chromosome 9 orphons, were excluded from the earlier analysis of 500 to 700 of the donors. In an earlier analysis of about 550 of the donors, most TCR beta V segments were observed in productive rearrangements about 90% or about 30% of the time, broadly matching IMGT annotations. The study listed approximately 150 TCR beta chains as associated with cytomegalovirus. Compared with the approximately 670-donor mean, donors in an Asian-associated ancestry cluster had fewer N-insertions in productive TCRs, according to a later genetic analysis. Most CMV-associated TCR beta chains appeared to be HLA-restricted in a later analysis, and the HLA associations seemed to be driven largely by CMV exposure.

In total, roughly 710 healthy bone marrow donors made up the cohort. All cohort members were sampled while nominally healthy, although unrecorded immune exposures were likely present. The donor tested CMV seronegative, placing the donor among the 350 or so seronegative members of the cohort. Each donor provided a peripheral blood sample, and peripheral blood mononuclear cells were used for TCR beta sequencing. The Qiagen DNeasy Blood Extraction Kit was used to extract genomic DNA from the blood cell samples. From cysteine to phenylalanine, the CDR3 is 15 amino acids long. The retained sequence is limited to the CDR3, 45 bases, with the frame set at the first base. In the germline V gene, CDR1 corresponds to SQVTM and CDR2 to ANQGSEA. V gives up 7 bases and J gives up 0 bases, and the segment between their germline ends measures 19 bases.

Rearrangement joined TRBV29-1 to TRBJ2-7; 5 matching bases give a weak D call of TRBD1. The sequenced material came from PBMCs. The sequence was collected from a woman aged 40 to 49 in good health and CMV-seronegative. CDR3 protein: CSAVAQGLSSYEQYF. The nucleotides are TGCAGCGCCGTAGCCCAGGGATTAAGCTCCTACGAGCAGTACTTC.